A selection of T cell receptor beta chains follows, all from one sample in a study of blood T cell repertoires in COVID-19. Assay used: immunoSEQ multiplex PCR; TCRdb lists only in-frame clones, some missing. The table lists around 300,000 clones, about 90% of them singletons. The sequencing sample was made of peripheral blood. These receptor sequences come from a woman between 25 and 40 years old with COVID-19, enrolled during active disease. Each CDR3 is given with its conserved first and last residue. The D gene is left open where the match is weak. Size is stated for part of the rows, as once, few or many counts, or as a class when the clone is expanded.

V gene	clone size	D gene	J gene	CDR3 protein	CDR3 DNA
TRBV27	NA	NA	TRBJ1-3	CASSSRGTGRDTIYF	TGTGCCAGCAGTTCCCGGGGGACCGGGAGAGACACCATATATTTT
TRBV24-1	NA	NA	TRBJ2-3	CATSTTEDLDTQYF	TGTGCCACCAGCACCACGGAGGATTTGGATACGCAGTATTTT
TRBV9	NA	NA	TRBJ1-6	CASSPLATDYNSPLHF	TGTGCCAGCAGCCCACTCGCGACAGACTATAATTCACCCCTCCACTTT
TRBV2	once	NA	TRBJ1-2	CASRWEGKFNYGYTF	TGTGCCAGCAGGTGGGAGGGGAAATTTAACTATGGCTACACCTTC
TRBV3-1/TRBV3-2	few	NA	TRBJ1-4	CASSQAGELFF	TGTGCCAGCAGCCAAGCAGGTGAACTGTTTTTT
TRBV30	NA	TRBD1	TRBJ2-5	CAWSVMDRETQYF	TGTGCCTGGAGTGTTATGGACAGGGAGACCCAGTACTTC
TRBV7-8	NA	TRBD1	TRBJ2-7	CASSLVTGQPLDEQYF	TGTGCCAGCAGCTTAGTTACGGGACAGCCCCTGGACGAGCAGTACTTC
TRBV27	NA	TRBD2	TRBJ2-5	CASSTSGRGETQYF	TGTGCCAGCAGCACCAGCGGGAGAGGGGAGACCCAGTACTTC
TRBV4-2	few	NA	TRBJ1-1	CASSQTENTEAFF	TGTGCCAGCAGCCAAACTGAGAACACTGAAGCTTTCTTT
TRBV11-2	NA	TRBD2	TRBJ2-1	CASSPGTSGTNEQFF	TGTGCCAGCAGCCCCGGGACTAGCGGGACCAATGAGCAGTTCTTC
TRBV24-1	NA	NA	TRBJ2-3	CATSDLSGRGTDTQYF	TGTGCCACCAGTGATTTGAGTGGCAGGGGAACAGATACGCAGTATTTT
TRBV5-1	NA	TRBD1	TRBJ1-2	CASSSSGTGSYGYTF	TGCGCCAGCAGCTCCTCCGGGACAGGGAGTTACGGCTACACCTTC
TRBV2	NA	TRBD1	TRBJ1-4	CASNLGQGKGKLFF	TGTGCCAGCAATTTGGGACAGGGAAAAGGAAAACTGTTTTTT
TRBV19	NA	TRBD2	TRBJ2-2	CASSRQGGVAGELFF	TGTGCCAGTAGTCGGCAGGGAGGGGTGGCCGGGGAGCTGTTTTTT
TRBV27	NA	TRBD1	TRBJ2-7	CASRTTGRSNEQYF	TGTGCCAGCAGAACGACAGGGCGAAGTAACGAGCAGTACTTC
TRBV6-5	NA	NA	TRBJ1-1	CASGAGRDTEAFF	TGTGCCAGCGGGGCAGGGCGAGACACTGAAGCTTTCTTT
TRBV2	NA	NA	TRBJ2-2	CASSEERGTGELFF	TGTGCCAGCAGTGAAGAAAGGGGGACCGGGGAGCTGTTTTTT
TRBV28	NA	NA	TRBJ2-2	CASSPAGFEGTGELFF	TGTGCCAGCAGTCCAGCAGGGTTCGAAGGGACCGGGGAGCTGTTTTTT
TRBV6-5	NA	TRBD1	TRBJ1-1	CASKGQGVNTEAFF	TGTGCCAGCAAGGGACAGGGTGTGAACACTGAAGCTTTCTTT
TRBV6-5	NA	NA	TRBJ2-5	CASNAAAAVKETQYF	TGTGCCAGCAATGCGGCCGCTGCCGTTAAAGAGACCCAGTACTTC
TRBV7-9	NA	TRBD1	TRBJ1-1	CASSLFYGTGRTEAFF	TGTGCCAGCAGCTTGTTTTATGGGACAGGACGGACTGAAGCTTTCTTT
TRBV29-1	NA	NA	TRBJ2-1	CSVGPIAGESYNEQFF	TGCAGCGTTGGTCCCATCGCAGGGGAATCCTACAATGAGCAGTTCTTC
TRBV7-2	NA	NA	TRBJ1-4	CASSLDLILRGNEKLFF	TGTGCCAGCAGCTTAGATCTGATTCTGAGGGGGAATGAAAAACTGTTTTTT
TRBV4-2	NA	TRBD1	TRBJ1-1	CASSQDQRLVGQENTEAFF	TGTGCCAGCAGCCAAGATCAGAGGTTAGTCGGACAGGAGAACACTGAAGCTTTCTTT
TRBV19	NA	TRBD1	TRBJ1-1	CASSIAGGATEAFF	TGTGCCAGTAGTATAGCAGGGGGCGCGACTGAAGCTTTCTTT
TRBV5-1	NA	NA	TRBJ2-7	CASSLEGFPGHEQYF	TGCGCCAGCAGCTTGGAGGGTTTCCCAGGGCACGAGCAGTACTTC
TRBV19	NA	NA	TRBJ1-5	CASSIGGLYSNQPQHF	TGTGCCAGTAGTATAGGAGGGCTTTATAGCAATCAGCCCCAGCATTTT
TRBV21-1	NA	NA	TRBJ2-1	CASQPRTRGEQFF	TGTGCCAGCCAGCCGCGGACTAGAGGTGAGCAGTTCTTC
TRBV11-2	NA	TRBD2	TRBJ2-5	CASSSGLAGGRETQYF	TGTGCCAGCAGCTCAGGACTAGCGGGAGGGCGGGAGACCCAGTACTTC
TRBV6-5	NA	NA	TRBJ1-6	CASILREHSPLHF	TGTGCCAGCATTCTTCGGGAGCACTCACCCCTCCACTTT
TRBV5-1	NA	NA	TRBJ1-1	CASSLGQMNTEAFF	TGCGCCAGCAGCTTGGGCCAGATGAACACTGAAGCTTTCTTT
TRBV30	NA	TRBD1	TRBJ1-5	CAWRGRGTENQPQHF	TGTGCCTGGAGGGGACGCGGGACAGAAAATCAGCCCCAGCATTTT
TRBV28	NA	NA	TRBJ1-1	CASSFFGSPLGTEAFF	TGTGCCAGCAGTTTTTTCGGGTCCCCGCTGGGCACTGAAGCTTTCTTT
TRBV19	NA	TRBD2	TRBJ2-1	CASSIPTSAAYNEQFF	TGTGCCAGTAGTATTCCCACTAGCGCAGCCTACAATGAGCAGTTCTTC
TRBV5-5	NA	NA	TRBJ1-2	CASSLGRQNYGYTF	TGTGCCAGCAGCTTGGGCCGACAGAACTATGGCTACACCTTC
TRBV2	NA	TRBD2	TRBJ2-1	CASSGLAGGNNEQFF	TGTGCCAGCAGTGGGCTAGCGGGAGGGAACAATGAGCAGTTCTTC
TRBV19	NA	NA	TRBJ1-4	CASTDRQGRSEKLFF	TGTGCCAGTACCGACCGCCAGGGTCGAAGTGAAAAACTGTTTTTT
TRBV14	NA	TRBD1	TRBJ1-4	CASSLTEGAWEKLFF	TGTGCCAGCAGCCTTACAGAGGGGGCTTGGGAAAAACTGTTTTTT
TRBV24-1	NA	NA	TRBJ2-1	CATSDGNEQFF	TGTGCCACCAGTGACGGTAATGAGCAGTTCTTC
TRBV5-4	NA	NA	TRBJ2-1	CASSSRAGSYNEQFF	TGTGCCAGCAGCTCCAGGGCAGGGTCTTACAATGAGCAGTTCTTC
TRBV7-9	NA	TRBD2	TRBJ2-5	CASTLPGLAGEQRGLETQYF	TGTGCCAGCACGCTACCGGGACTAGCGGGAGAACAGCGTGGTCTGGAGACCCAGTACTTC
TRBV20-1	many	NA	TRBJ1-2	CSASRDTGNYGYTF	TGCAGTGCTAGTAGGGACACCGGTAACTATGGCTACACCTTC
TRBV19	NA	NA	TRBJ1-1	CASRFGSNTEAFF	TGTGCCAGCAGATTCGGGTCGAACACTGAAGCTTTCTTT
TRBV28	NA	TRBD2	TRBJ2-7	CASSYPAGGPNEQYF	TGTGCCAGCAGTTACCCAGCGGGAGGGCCAAACGAGCAGTACTTC
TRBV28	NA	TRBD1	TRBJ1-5	CASSTGQDHQPQHF	TGTGCCAGCAGTACGGGACAGGACCATCAGCCCCAGCATTTT
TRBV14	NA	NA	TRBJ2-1	CASSQTVYNEQFF	TGTGCCAGCAGCCAAACGGTTTACAATGAGCAGTTCTTC
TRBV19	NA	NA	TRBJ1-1	CASSDRTYTEAFF	TGTGCCAGTAGTGACAGGACCTACACTGAAGCTTTCTTT
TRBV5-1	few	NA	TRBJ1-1	CASSLFGGANTEAFF	TGCGCCAGCAGCTTGTTCGGGGGAGCGAACACTGAAGCTTTCTTT
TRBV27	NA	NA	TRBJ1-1	CASSGARGRVNTEAFF	TGTGCCAGCAGTGGGGCCAGGGGCAGGGTGAACACTGAAGCTTTCTTT
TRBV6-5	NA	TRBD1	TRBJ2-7	CASSYFGTVMGEQYF	TGTGCCAGCAGTTATTTCGGGACAGTTATGGGGGAGCAGTACTTC
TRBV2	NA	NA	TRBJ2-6	CASSVRGRSGANVLTF	TGTGCCAGCAGTGTAAGGGGTCGCTCTGGGGCCAACGTCCTGACTTTC